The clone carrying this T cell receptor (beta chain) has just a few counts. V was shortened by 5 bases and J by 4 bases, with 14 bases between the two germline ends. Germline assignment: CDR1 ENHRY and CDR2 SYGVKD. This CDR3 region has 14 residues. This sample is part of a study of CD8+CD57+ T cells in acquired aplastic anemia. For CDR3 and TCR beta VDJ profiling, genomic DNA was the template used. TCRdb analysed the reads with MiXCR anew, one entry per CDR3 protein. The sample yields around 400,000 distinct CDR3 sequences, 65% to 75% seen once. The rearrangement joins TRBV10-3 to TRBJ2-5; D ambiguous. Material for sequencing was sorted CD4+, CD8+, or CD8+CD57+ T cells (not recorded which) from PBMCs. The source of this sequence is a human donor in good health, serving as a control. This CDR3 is CAISSSRTAETQYF. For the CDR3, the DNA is TGTGCCATCAGTTCAAGTCGTACAGCAGAGACCCAGTACTTC.